This T cell receptor (beta chain) was captured in a study of cytomegalovirus exposure and HLA in healthy donors. For the study at large: An early data release held some 85 million unique TCRs from HLA-typed donors. The study, taken as a whole, reports: Later work found that TCR association rates differed between HLA loci; DRB1 had the most and HLA-C the fewest. TCR beta V- and J-gene trimming, according to a later analysis, was linked to a missense DCLRE1C variant. In vitro testing confirmed a few CMV-associated chains as specific for CMV antigens.

The V segment lost 8 bases and the J segment 4 bases; nucleotides outside the gene matches: 11. CDR1 and CDR2 (germline): MNHEY, SMNVEV (reference sequence). There are 15 residues in the CDR3. Regarding this clone: No antigen is known for it.

Primers: 60 Vbeta forward and 13 Jbeta reverse. Here immunoSEQ multiplex PCR was the method, and the copy in TCRdb shows in-frame clones only, minus some. The data hold 200,000 or so clones, with 80% to 85% observed a single time. Sequencing input: PBMCs. This sequence originates from a boy aged 5-17 years in good health and CMV-seronegative. The chain carries TRBV27 and TRBJ1-5; 7 bases map to TRBD1. CDR3 amino acids: CASRTGAGGNQPQHF. CDR3 sequence (DNA): TGTGCCAGCCGTACAGGGGCAGGGGGGAATCAGCCCCAGCATTTT.